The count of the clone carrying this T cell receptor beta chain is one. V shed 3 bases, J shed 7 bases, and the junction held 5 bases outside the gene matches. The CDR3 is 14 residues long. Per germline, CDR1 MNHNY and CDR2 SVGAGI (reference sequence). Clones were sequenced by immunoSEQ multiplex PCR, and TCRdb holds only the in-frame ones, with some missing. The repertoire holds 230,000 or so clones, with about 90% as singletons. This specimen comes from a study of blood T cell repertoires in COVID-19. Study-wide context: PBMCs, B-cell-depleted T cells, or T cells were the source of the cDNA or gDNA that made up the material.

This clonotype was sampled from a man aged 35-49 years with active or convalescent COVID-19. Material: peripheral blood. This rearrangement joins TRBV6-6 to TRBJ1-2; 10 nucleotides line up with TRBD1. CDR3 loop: CASSYGGDRGGYTF. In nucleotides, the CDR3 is TGTGCCAGCAGTTATGGTGGGGACAGGGGTGGCTACACCTTC.